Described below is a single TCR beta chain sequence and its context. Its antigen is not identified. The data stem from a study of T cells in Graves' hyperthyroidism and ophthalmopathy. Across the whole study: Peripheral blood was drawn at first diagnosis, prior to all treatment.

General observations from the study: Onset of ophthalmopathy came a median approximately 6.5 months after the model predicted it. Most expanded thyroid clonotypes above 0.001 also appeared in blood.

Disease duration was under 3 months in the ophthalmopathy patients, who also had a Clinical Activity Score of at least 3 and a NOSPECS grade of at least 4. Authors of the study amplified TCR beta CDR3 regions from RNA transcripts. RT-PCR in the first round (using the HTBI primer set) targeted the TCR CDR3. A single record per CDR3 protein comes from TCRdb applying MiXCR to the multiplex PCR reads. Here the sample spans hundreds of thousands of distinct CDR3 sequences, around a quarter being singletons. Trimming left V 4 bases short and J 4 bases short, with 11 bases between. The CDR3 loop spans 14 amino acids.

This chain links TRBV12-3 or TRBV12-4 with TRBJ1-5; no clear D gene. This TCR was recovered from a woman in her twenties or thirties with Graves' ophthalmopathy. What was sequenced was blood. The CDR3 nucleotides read TGTGCCAGCAGTTCAGCGGGGTATAATCAGCCCCAGCATTTT. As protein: CASSSAGYNQPQHF.